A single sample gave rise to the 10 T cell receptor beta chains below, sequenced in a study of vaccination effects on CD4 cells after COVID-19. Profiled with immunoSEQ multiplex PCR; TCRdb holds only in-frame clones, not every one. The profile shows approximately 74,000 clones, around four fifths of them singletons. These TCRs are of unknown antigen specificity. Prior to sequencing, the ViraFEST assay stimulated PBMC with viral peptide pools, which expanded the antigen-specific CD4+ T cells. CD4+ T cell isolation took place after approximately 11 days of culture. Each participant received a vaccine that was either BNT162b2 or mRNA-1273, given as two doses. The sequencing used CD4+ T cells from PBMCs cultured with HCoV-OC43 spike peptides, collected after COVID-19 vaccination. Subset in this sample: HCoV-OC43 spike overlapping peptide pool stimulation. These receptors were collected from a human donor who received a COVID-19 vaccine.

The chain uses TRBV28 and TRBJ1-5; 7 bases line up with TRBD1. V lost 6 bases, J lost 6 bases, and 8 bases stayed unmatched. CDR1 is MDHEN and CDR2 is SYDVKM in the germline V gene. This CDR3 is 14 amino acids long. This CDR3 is CASREQGSSQPQHF. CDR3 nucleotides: TGTGCCAGCAGAGAACAGGGGTCGAGTCAGCCCCAGCATTTT.

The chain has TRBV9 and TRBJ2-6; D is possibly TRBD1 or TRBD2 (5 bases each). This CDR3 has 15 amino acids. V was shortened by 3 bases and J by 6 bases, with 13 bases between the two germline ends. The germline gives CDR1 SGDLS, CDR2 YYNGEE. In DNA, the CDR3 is TGTGCCAGCAGCGCCCGGGGCGATTTGGCCAACGTCCTGACTTTC. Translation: CASSARGDLANVLTF.

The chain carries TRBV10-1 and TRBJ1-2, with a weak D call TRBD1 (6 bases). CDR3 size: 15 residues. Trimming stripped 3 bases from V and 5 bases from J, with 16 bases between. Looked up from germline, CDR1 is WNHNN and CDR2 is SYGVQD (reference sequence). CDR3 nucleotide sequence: TGCGCCAGCAGTGACCAAACAGGGATCGGGTATGGCTACACCTTC. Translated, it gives CASSDQTGIGYGYTF.

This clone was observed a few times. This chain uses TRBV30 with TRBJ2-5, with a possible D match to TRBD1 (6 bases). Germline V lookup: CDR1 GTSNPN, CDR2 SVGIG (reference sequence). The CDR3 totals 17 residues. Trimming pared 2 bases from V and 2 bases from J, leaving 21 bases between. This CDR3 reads CAWSTGRGVRNQETQYF. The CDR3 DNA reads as TGTGCCTGGAGTACTGGCAGGGGAGTCCGTAATCAAGAGACCCAGTACTTC.

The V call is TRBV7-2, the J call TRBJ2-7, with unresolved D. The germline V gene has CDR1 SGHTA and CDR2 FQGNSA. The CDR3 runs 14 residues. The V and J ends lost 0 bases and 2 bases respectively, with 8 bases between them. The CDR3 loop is CASSLALTTYEQYV. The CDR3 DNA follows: TGTGCCAGCAGCTTAGCGTTAACTACCTACGAGCAGTACGTC.

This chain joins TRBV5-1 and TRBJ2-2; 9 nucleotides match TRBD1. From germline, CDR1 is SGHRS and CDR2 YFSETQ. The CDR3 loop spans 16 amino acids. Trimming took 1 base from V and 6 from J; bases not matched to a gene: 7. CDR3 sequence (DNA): TGCGCCAGCAGCTTGAGCTTACAGGGGGCTTCCGGGGAGCTGTTTTTT. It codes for CASSLSLQGASGELFF.

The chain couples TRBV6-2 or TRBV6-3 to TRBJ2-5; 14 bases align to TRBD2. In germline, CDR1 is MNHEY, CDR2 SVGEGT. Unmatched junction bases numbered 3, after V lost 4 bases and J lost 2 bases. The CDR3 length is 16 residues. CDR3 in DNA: TGTGCCAGCAGTTTTGGACTAGCGGGGGGTCAAGAGACCCAGTACTTC. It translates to CASSFGLAGGQETQYF.

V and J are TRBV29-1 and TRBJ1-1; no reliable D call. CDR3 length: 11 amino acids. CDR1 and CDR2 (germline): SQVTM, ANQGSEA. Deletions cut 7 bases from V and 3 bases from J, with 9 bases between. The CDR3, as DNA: TGCAGCGGCTCGCGGGACACTGAAGCTTTCTTT. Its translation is CSGSRDTEAFF.

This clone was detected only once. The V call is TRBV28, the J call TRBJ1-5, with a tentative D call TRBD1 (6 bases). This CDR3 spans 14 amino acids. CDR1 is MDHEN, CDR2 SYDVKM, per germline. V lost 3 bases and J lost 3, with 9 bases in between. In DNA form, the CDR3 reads TGTGCCAGCAGTTTCAGACAGGACAATCAGCCCCAGCATTTT. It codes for CASSFRQDNQPQHF.

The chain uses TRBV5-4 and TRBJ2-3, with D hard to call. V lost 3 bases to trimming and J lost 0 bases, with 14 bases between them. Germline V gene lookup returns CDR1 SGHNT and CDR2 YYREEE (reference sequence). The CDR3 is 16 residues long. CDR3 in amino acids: CASSSGGRASTDTQYF. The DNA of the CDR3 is TGTGCCAGCAGCTCTGGTGGTAGGGCTAGCACAGATACGCAGTATTTT. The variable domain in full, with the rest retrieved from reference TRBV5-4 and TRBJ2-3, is ETGVTQSPTHLIKTRGQQVTLRCSSQSGHNTVSWYQQALGQGPQFIFQYYREEENGRGNFPPRFSGLQFPNYSSELNVNALELDDSALYLCASSSGGRASTDTQYFGPGTRLTVL.